Listed here is a single TCR beta chain. Its antigen is unknown. The CDR3 is 15 amino acids. The ends lost 7 bases at V and 6 bases at J; junction bases unmatched: 9. From germline, CDR1 is SNHLY and CDR2 FYNNEI. The source of the sample is a study of CD8 T cells in ankylosing spondylitis. Library preparation for TCR beta used quantitative 5'-RACE with molecular barcodes. TCRdb reanalysed the 5' RACE reads using MiXCR and keeps one entry per CDR3 protein. The sample yields about 140,000 distinct CDR3 sequences, approximately 8.4% seen once. Broader study findings: Some motif variants were previously reported in reactive arthritis synovial fluid and blood. It was reported that disease-linked clones were significantly enriched in matched ankylosing spondylitis synovial fluid.

Sequences were obtained from synovial fluid, either unsorted or a sorted T cell fraction (not recorded which). The origin of this receptor is a male donor with ankylosing spondylitis. The chain is built from TRBV2 and TRBJ1-5, with TRBD1 identical over 10 bases. The CDR3, as DNA: TGTGCCAGCACCCTGGACAGGGGGGGCGGTCAGCCCCAGCATTTT. Protein sequence: CASTLDRGGGQPQHF.